This TCR beta chain derives from a study of cytomegalovirus exposure and HLA in healthy donors. CDR1 MNHEY and CDR2 SVGAGI come from the germline V gene. The CDR3 sequence is 13 residues long. Deletions cut 5 bases from V and 6 bases from J, with 13 bases between. Study-wide findings and caveats: Versus the approximately 700-donor mean, an Asian-associated ancestry cluster reportedly showed fewer N-insertions in a later analysis.

13 Jbeta primers and 60 Vbeta primers were used for the PCR. TCRdb keeps only in-frame clones here, not all; method: immunoSEQ multiplex PCR. The sample carries around 140,000 clones, around three quarters recorded once. With regard to this clone: The target antigen is unknown. Additional DNA sequences in this sample encode the identical CDR3.

This TCR was recovered from a man in his forties or fifties in good health and CMV-seronegative. Sequenced input: PBMCs. The chain is built from TRBV6-5 and TRBJ1-1; D unclear. The CDR3 nucleotides read TGTGCCAGCAGTCCCCCCCGCCAGTCTGAAGCTTTCTTT. It encodes CASSPPRQSEAFF.